The present entry profiles one TCR beta chain with its context. Its antigen is not identified. This entry belongs to a study of cytomegalovirus exposure and HLA in healthy donors. The PCR was carried out with 60 Vbeta primers and 13 Jbeta primers. Produced via immunoSEQ multiplex PCR; TCRdb's table is partial and in-frame only. The sample lists over 150,000 clones; 84% were seen once. The study, taken as a whole, reports: Most CMV-associated TCR beta chains appeared HLA-restricted in a later analysis. With high specificity and sensitivity, the classifier reportedly diagnosed cytomegalovirus status.

This CDR3 comprises 12 residues. Germline V gene lookup returns CDR1 MNHEY and CDR2 SMNVEV (reference sequence). V shed 4 bases and J 10 bases; nucleotides not matched to a gene: 4. The gene calls are TRBV27 and TRBJ2-1; TRBD1 matches at 7 bases. Sample: PBMCs. This TCR came from a boy between 2 and 10 years old in good health and CMV-seronegative. As DNA, the CDR3 is TGTGCCAGCAGTTACAGGGGTGGGGAGCAGTTCTTC. This codes for CASSYRGGEQFF.